These T cell receptor beta chains were read from a single sample in a study of blood T cell repertoires in COVID-19. The repertoire was sequenced with immunoSEQ multiplex PCR; TCRdb's copy has only in-frame clones and lacks some. The sample carries some 66,000 clones, about 80% recorded once. The material sequenced was peripheral blood. All receptors come from a woman older than 75 with acute or convalescent COVID-19. Each CDR3 is given with its conserved first and last residue.

TRBJ2-2	TRBV25-1	CASSEGGQGAGELFF
TRBJ2-7	TRBV6-1	CASSEKRETYEQYF
TRBJ2-1	TRBV30	CAWSPQGYEQFF
TRBJ1-1	TRBV2	CASSEVDSLRTEAFF
TRBJ1-1	TRBV7-3	CASSLVPQNTEAFF
TRBJ2-1	TRBV9	CASRPADEQFF
TRBJ2-1	TRBV28	CASSPPAGTYNEQFF
TRBJ1-6	TRBV7-9	CASSLGGTNNSPLHF
TRBJ2-2	TRBV28	CASGTGVYTGELFF
TRBJ2-1	TRBV6-1	CASSERGGDYNEQFF
TRBJ2-3	TRBV5-6	CASTETGPTSTDTQYF
TRBJ2-1	TRBV6-5	CATGLTNYNEQFF
TRBJ2-1	TRBV6-5	CASSYEASGSYEQFF
TRBJ2-7	TRBV28	CASSFSSGEAYEQYF
TRBJ1-1	TRBV7-2	CASSLMGGSTEAFF
TRBJ2-7	TRBV7-2	CASSLGSQGAYFSYEQYF
TRBJ1-1	TRBV28	CASSKPTGLGTEAFF
TRBJ1-2	TRBV29-1	CSVEGIGGNGYTF
TRBJ2-7	TRBV29-1	CSVARGLEQYF
TRBJ2-7	TRBV7-8	CASGTTGTVGYEQYF
TRBJ1-1	TRBV2	CASSVTRGTEAFF
TRBJ2-5	TRBV5-1	CASSFDGRADETQYF
TRBJ1-1	TRBV4-2	CASSQGTGPVSGSTEAFF
TRBJ1-5	TRBV18	CASSPGAGGSQPQHF
TRBJ2-2	TRBV28	CASSFASDRSRELFF
TRBJ1-1	TRBV7-9	CASSSRMTGPVNTEAFF
TRBJ2-2	TRBV5-1	CASSSIAGELFF
TRBJ2-7	TRBV29-1	CSVVVGGSGLAGITF
TRBJ2-7	TRBV7-8	CASSLRPTSGGYEQYF